These 24 T cell receptor beta chains came from one sample sequenced in a study of blood T cell repertoires in COVID-19. Using immunoSEQ multiplex PCR, the repertoire was profiled, and TCRdb retains in-frame clones only, with some absent. This sample has roughly 240,000 clones; over 75% occur once, and the top ten carry about 5.1%. The sequencing sample was made of peripheral blood. These receptor sequences come from a man aged 50 to 59 with COVID-19, enrolled during active disease.

The chain employs TRBV18 and TRBJ1-6; unclear D gene. The CDR3 is 14 residues long. The V and J ends lost 5 bases and 5 bases respectively, with 10 bases between them. Germline V CDR1 and CDR2: KGHSH, LQKENI. CDR3 sequence: CASSSDTDNSPLHF. CDR3 DNA sequence: TGTGCCAGCTCATCCGACACCGATAATTCACCCCTCCACTTT.

The CDR3 region is CAHSAQGNSPLHF. For the CDR3, the DNA is TGTGCCCATTCGGCACAGGGTAATTCACCCCTCCACTTT. This sequence joins TRBV10-3 and TRBJ1-6, with D possibly being TRBD1 (6 bases). Germline V gene data show CDR1 as ENHRY and CDR2 as SYGVKD. The CDR3 is 13 amino acids. Trimming shortened V by 11 bases and J by 6 bases, and 14 bases separated the two germline ends.

A few counts support this clone. The chain joins TRBV6-5 to TRBJ1-1, with 7 bases fitting TRBD1. Germline V gene data show CDR1 as MNHEY and CDR2 as SVGAGI. Trimming at V came to 6 bases and at J to 0 bases, leaving 4 bases not matched to a gene. The CDR3 is 14 residues long. CDR3 nucleotides: TGTGCCAGCAGAGTCGGACAGGTGAACACTGAAGCTTTCTTT. This sequence encodes CASRVGQVNTEAFF.

The chain has TRBV7-2 and TRBJ2-5, with 15 bases matching TRBD2. CDR1 is SGHTA, CDR2 FQGNSA, per germline. Trimming at V came to 1 base and at J to 7 bases, leaving 4 bases not matched to a gene. The CDR3 has 16 amino acids. The CDR3 DNA is TGTGCCAGCAGCTTAGGGACTAGCGGGGGGGCAGCGACCCAGTACTTC. It codes for CASSLGTSGGAATQYF.

This clone was recorded only once. The J gene is TRBJ2-5, the V gene TRBV11-3, with 9 bases lining up with TRBD2. V gave up 1 base and J gave up 5 bases; unmatched junction bases: 8. This CDR3 spans 16 amino acids. CDR1 and CDR2 (germline): SGHNT, YENEEA. This CDR3 is CASSLGAGGLQETQYF. The DNA for the CDR3 is TGTGCCAGCAGCTTAGGAGCGGGGGGCCTCCAGGAGACCCAGTACTTC.

The rearrangement uses TRBV11-2 and TRBJ2-2; no clear D. Germline CDR1 reads SGHAT; CDR2 reads FQNNGV. CDR3 length equals 11 residues. V lost 4 bases to trimming and J lost 7 bases, with 4 bases between them. Here the CDR3 reads CASSSVGELFF. The CDR3 nucleotides are TGTGCCAGCAGCTCGGTCGGGGAGCTGTTTTTT.

The CDR3 here is CASSPGGEKLFF. The CDR3 DNA reads as TGTGCCAGTAGTCCAGGAGGAGAAAAACTGTTTTTT. This chain links TRBV19 with TRBJ1-4; D gene uncertain. Germline assignment: CDR1 LNHDA and CDR2 SQIVND (reference sequence). The CDR3 totals 12 residues. V shed 5 bases and J shed 8 bases, with 9 bases lying between them.

V is TRBV5-1 and J is TRBJ1-1; the D is unclear. The ends were cut back, 0 bases at V and 0 bases at J, with 12 bases in the middle. Germline assignment: CDR1 SGHRS and CDR2 YFSETQ. This CDR3 spans 16 amino acids. CDR3 DNA: TGCGCCAGCAGCTTGGTGGCAGGAGGGATGAACACTGAAGCTTTCTTT. Its translation is CASSLVAGGMNTEAFF.

This clone was counted a single time. The gene calls are TRBV19 and TRBJ2-1; 9 nucleotides match TRBD2. J lost 4 bases, V lost 7 bases, and 8 bases had no gene match. Per germline, CDR1 LNHDA and CDR2 SQIVND (reference sequence). The CDR3 has 15 amino acids. CDR3 residues: CASTRRGGIYNEQFF. DNA for the CDR3: TGTGCCAGTACTCGGCGGGGGGGTATTTACAATGAGCAGTTCTTC.

The chain combines TRBV7-2 with TRBJ2-3, with TRBD2 matching over 9 bases. V lost 5 bases and J lost 5; bases outside the gene matches: 8. The CDR3 is 15 amino acids. Germline CDR1 and CDR2: SGHTA and FQGNSA. The CDR3 sequence is CASSLSASGVDTQYF. CDR3 bases: TGTGCCAGCAGCCTATCAGCTAGCGGGGTAGATACGCAGTATTTT.

V is TRBV4-1 and J is TRBJ2-5, with 11 positions matching TRBD2. Germline CDR1 reads MGHRA; CDR2 reads YSYEKL. This CDR3 is built from 18 residues. V was clipped by 0 bases and J by 5 bases; unmatched bases: 11. This chain's CDR3 is CASSQEYGSGGAWETQYF. Written as DNA, the CDR3 is TGCGCCAGCAGCCAAGAGTACGGTAGCGGGGGGGCGTGGGAGACCCAGTACTTC.

CDR3 sequence reads: CASTTKNTRQPQHF. In DNA form, the CDR3 reads TGTGCCAGCACAACTAAGAATACAAGACAGCCCCAGCATTTT. The rearrangement uses TRBV5-8 and TRBJ1-5; D is unclear. Trimming cost V 6 bases and J 7 bases, with 17 bases left between them. The CDR3 spans 14 residues. The V gene's germline CDR1 is SGHTS and CDR2 YDEGEE.

The rearrangement links TRBV9 to TRBJ1-3; TRBD1 matches 8 bases. Trimming cost V 4 bases and J 0 bases; bases outside gene matches: 6. The germline V gene encodes CDR1 SGDLS and CDR2 YYNGEE. This CDR3 is 16 amino acids long. The CDR3 is CASSPGTGSSGNTIYF. The CDR3, as DNA: TGTGCCAGCAGCCCAGGGACAGGCAGCTCTGGAAACACCATATATTTT.

This clone occurred once. This chain links TRBV6-1 with TRBJ1-3; D unresolved. Germline V gene sequence: CDR1 MNHNS, CDR2 SASEGT. This CDR3 region has 14 residues. The V end was cut by 1 base, the J end by 6 bases, with 10 bases between. For the CDR3, the DNA is TGTGCCAGCAGTGAAGGGGCCAGGCTAAACACCATATATTTT. Translated: CASSEGARLNTIYF.

J is TRBJ2-5 and V is TRBV19, with 8 positions matching TRBD1. The CDR3 extends over 13 amino acids. V lost 5 bases to trimming and J lost 9 bases; unmatched junction nucleotides: 8. The germline CDR1 and CDR2 sequences are LNHDA and SQIVND (reference sequence). As DNA, the CDR3 is TGTGCCAGTAGTTTCAGGGGGCTAGGGGCCCAGTACTTC. Protein sequence: CASSFRGLGAQYF.

The chain joins TRBV29-1 to TRBJ1-3, with TRBD1 as a possible D gene (5 bases). Trimming took 6 bases from V and 5 from J, leaving 14 bases between them. CDR3 length: 13 residues. The germline gives CDR1 SQVTM, CDR2 ANQGSEA. CDR3 region: CSVEAGSRNTIYF. In DNA form, the CDR3 reads TGCAGCGTCGAGGCAGGGTCCCGAAACACCATATATTTT. Complete variable domain (other parts from reference TRBV29-1 and TRBJ1-3): SAVISQKPSRDICQRGTSLTIQCQVDSQVTMMFWYRQQPGQSLTLIATANQGSEATYESGFVIDKFPISRPNLTFSTLTVSNMSPEDSSIYLCSVEAGSRNTIYFGEGSWLTVV.

The rearrangement joins TRBV27 to TRBJ2-5; 9 bases are shared with TRBD2. Per the germline V gene, CDR1 is MNHEY and CDR2 is SMNVEV (reference sequence). V lost 4 bases, J lost 5 bases, and 8 bases stayed unmatched. The CDR3 runs to 15 residues. DNA of the CDR3: TGTGCCAGCAGTTATCTGGCGGGGGGGCTCGAGACCCAGTACTTC. It yields the protein CASSYLAGGLETQYF.

CDR3 sequence reads: CASSSGQGGWDGYTF. The CDR3 DNA is TGTGCCAGCAGCTCCGGACAGGGCGGTTGGGATGGCTACACCTTC. V gene TRBV5-5 combines with J gene TRBJ1-2; 8 bases align to TRBD1. The CDR3 consists of 15 residues. V lost 3 bases and J lost 6; bases outside the gene matches: 10. Per germline, CDR1 SGHKS and CDR2 YYEKEE (reference sequence).

Comments on this clone: This same CDR3 is encoded by further DNA sequences in the sample. The chain combines TRBV5-1 with TRBJ2-7; tentatively, D is TRBD2 (6 bases). The V gene lost 3 bases and the J gene lost 2 bases, with 12 bases spanning the gap. Per the germline V gene, CDR1 is SGHRS and CDR2 is YFSETQ. This CDR3 region has 14 residues. CDR3 in DNA: TGCGCCAGCAGCTCCGGGACTCCCCCCTACGAGCAGTACTTC. It encodes CASSSGTPPYEQYF.

This chain links TRBV4-2 with TRBJ2-3; the D gene is possibly TRBD2 (5 bases). CDR1 LGHNA and CDR2 YNFKEQ come from the germline V gene. The CDR3 sequence is 16 residues long. V lost 3 bases and J lost 2, with 15 bases in between. The CDR3 sequence is CASSHGMERITDTQYF. Here the CDR3 DNA reads TGTGCCAGCAGCCATGGAATGGAGCGGATCACAGATACGCAGTATTTT.

The CDR3 loop is CASHSARTGGFTGELFF. DNA for the CDR3: TGTGCCAGCCACTCAGCCCGGACAGGGGGTTTTACCGGGGAGCTGTTTTTT. The chain has TRBV19 and TRBJ2-2; TRBD1 aligns across 10 bases. Losses at the gene ends were 9 bases for V and 5 bases for J; bases not matched to a gene: 15. From germline, CDR1 is LNHDA and CDR2 SQIVND (reference sequence). The CDR3 is made up of 17 amino acids. Full variable domain (rest looked up from reference TRBV19 and TRBJ2-2): DGGITQSPKYLFRKEGQNVTLSCEQNLNHDAMYWYRQDPGQGLRLIYYSQIVNDFQKGDIAEGYSVSREKKESFPLTVTSAQKNPTAFYLCASHSARTGGFTGELFFGEGSRLTVL.

The genes are TRBV28 and TRBJ1-6; a possible D gene is TRBD1 (6 bases). Germline V gene data show CDR1 as MDHEN and CDR2 as SYDVKM. V lost 3 bases and J 9 bases, leaving 21 bases between the germline ends. This CDR3 spans 17 amino acids. CDR3 protein: CASSFVGGGRVGSPLHF. DNA of the CDR3: TGTGCCAGCAGTTTTGTGGGGGGGGGCAGGGTCGGTTCACCCCTCCACTTT. Variable domain in full (rest from reference TRBV28 and TRBJ1-6): DVKVTQSSRYLVKRTGEKVFLECVQDMDHENMFWYRQDPGLGLRLIYFSYDVKMKEKGDIPEGYSVSREKKERFSLILESASTNQTSMYLCASSFVGGGRVGSPLHFGNGTRLTVT.

The chain carries TRBV9 and TRBJ1-2, with D unclear. The CDR3 has 13 residues. The germline V and J ends were trimmed by 4 bases and 13 bases, with 20 bases remaining between them. CDR1 is SGDLS, CDR2 YYNGEE, per germline. CDR3 DNA: TGTGCCAGCAGCCCAGTGCAGGTCCTGCCCTCCACCTTC. Residues: CASSPVQVLPSTF.

The chain links TRBV7-3 to TRBJ2-5; 9 nucleotides align to TRBD1. Germline V lookup: CDR1 SGHTA, CDR2 FQGTGA. The V segment lost 5 bases and the J segment 5 bases; nucleotides outside the gene matches: 9. The CDR3 runs to 15 residues. The CDR3 nucleotides read TGTGCCAGCAGCCCTTACGGGACAGGGTTTGAGACCCAGTACTTC. It encodes CASSPYGTGFETQYF.